These 24 T cell receptor beta chains were sequenced from one sample in a study of T cells after yellow fever vaccination. TCRdb itself ran the 5' RACE reads through MiXCR, one entry per CDR3 protein. The sample has some 110,000 distinct CDR3 sequences, roughly 7.2% seen once. This specimen consisted of CD4+ T cells sorted from PBMCs, obtained approximately 47 days after the first yellow fever vaccination. The source of these receptors is a man in his late teens or twenties who received the YFV17D yellow fever vaccine.

This clonotype appeared many times. The genes are TRBV15 and TRBJ2-1; perhaps TRBD2 as D (6 bases). The CDR3 spans 13 residues. V was trimmed by 3 bases and J by 10 bases, leaving 13 bases between them. Germline V CDR1 and CDR2: LNHNV, YYDKDF (reference sequence). The chain's CDR3 is CATSRDSGYEQFF. The DNA for the CDR3 is TGTGCCACCAGCAGGGATAGCGGATACGAGCAGTTCTTC.

This clonotype showed up many times. J is TRBJ2-3 and V is TRBV5-1; the match to TRBD2 covers 7 bases. CDR1 SGHRS and CDR2 YFSETQ come from the germline V gene. The CDR3 has 16 amino acids. V gave up 0 bases and J gave up 2 bases; unmatched junction bases: 6. CDR3 nucleotide sequence: TGCGCCAGCAGCTTGGGATCCAGCGGGGTCACAGATACGCAGTATTTT. Protein sequence: CASSLGSSGVTDTQYF.

This clonotype came up many times. This chain connects TRBV5-1 to TRBJ2-6; D remains unclear. CDR1 is SGHRS, CDR2 YFSETQ, per germline. V shed 2 bases and J shed 0 bases, with 12 bases lying between them. CDR3 length: 17 residues. This CDR3 is CASSLSLITSGANVLTF. In nucleotides, the CDR3 is TGCGCCAGCAGCTTATCCCTAATTACCTCTGGGGCCAACGTCCTGACTTTC.

This clonotype was detected ten times or more. The chain uses TRBV29-1 and TRBJ2-7; TRBD1 might be the D (5 bases). The V end lost 4 bases, the J end lost 2 bases, and 18 bases lay between the germline ends. In germline, CDR1 is SQVTM, CDR2 ANQGSEA. The CDR3 spans 15 residues. The CDR3, as DNA: TGCAGCGTTGTGGGGCGCCGCGAAACCCCCTACGAGCAGTACTTC. This codes for CSVVGRRETPYEQYF.

This clonotype was seen ten or more times. This chain joins TRBV6-5 and TRBJ1-2; 7 bases are a match to TRBD1. V was pared by 8 bases and J by 4 bases, with 10 bases of the junction left unmatched. This CDR3 region has 14 residues. From germline, CDR1 is MNHEY and CDR2 SVGAGI. CDR3 sequence: CASWRGRGGYGYTF. The CDR3 bases are TGTGCCAGCTGGCGTGGCAGGGGGGGCTATGGCTACACCTTC.

The sample holds many counts of this clonotype. The chain is built from TRBV20-1 and TRBJ2-5; D could derive from TRBD1 or TRBD2 (5 bases each). This CDR3 has 14 amino acids. With 3 bases removed from V and 4 bases from J, the gap between germline ends came to 15 bases. Germline V gene lookup returns CDR1 DFQATT and CDR2 SNEGSKA (reference sequence). The CDR3 is CSARGTFLRETQYF. The CDR3 nucleotides are TGCAGTGCTAGGGGGACCTTTTTAAGAGAGACCCAGTACTTC.

The table lists this clonotype with many counts. In nucleotides, the CDR3 is TGCGCCAGCAGCCAAGTCTTTAGAAGGGGCTACAATGAGCAGTTCTTC. Its translation: CASSQVFRRGYNEQFF. The chain uses TRBV4-1 and TRBJ2-1; perhaps TRBD1 as D (5 bases). Trimming shortened V by 1 base and J by 3 bases, and 13 bases separated the two germline ends. Germline values: CDR1 MGHRA, CDR2 YSYEKL. This CDR3 is built from 16 residues.

The chain employs TRBV25-1 and TRBJ2-6; no clear D gene. Trimming cost V 8 bases and J 6 bases, with 5 bases left between them. Germline CDR1 and CDR2: MGHDK and SYGVNS. CDR3 length equals 11 residues. DNA of the CDR3: TGTGCCAGCTTCCCGGCCAACGTCCTGACTTTC. Its translation is CASFPANVLTF.

This clonotype was found many times. This rearrangement joins TRBV7-2 to TRBJ2-1; D unresolved. Trimming stripped 5 bases from V and 5 bases from J, with 7 bases between. CDR1 and CDR2 from the germline V gene are SGHTA and FQGNSA. The CDR3 spans 12 residues. CDR3 bases: TGTGCCAGCAGCGGATATCACAATGAGCAGTTCTTC. Translating gives CASSGYHNEQFF.

This clonotype was picked up many times. The chain carries TRBV5-6 and TRBJ1-4; D possibly corresponds to TRBD1 (5 bases). This CDR3 has 14 amino acids. In germline, CDR1 is SGHDT, CDR2 YYEEEE. Deletions cut 4 bases from V and 8 bases from J, with 15 bases between. The CDR3 region is CASSPRDAREKLFF. The CDR3 DNA reads TGTGCCAGCAGCCCCCGGGACGCGAGGGAAAAACTGTTTTTT.

The V gene is TRBV20-1, the J gene TRBJ2-1; D perhaps matches TRBD2 (7 bases). Trimming pared 4 bases from V and 4 bases from J, leaving 23 bases between. CDR1 and CDR2 (germline): DFQATT, SNEGSKA (reference sequence). This CDR3 contains 17 residues. The chain's CDR3 is CSATPLVGGPVYNEQFF. The CDR3 DNA follows: TGCAGTGCTACTCCTCTGGTGGGGGGGCCGGTATACAATGAGCAGTTCTTC.

The rearrangement links TRBV7-2 to TRBJ1-2; TRBD1 might be the D (6 bases). The CDR3 has 14 amino acids. From germline, CDR1 is SGHTA and CDR2 FQGNSA. V lost 0 bases to trimming and J lost 2 bases, with 7 bases between them. CDR3 loop: CASSLAQGNYGYTF. DNA for the CDR3: TGTGCCAGCAGCTTAGCGCAGGGGAACTATGGCTACACCTTC.

This clonotype was picked up many times. The chain links TRBV19 to TRBJ2-5, with unresolved D. Germline loops: CDR1 LNHDA, CDR2 SQIVND (reference sequence). V was trimmed by 3 bases and J by 10 bases, leaving 12 bases between them. The CDR3 length is 12 residues. CDR3 region: CASSILPWIQYF. The CDR3, as DNA: TGTGCCAGTAGTATCTTACCCTGGATCCAGTACTTC.

This clonotype was seen at least ten times. The chain uses TRBV12-3 or TRBV12-4 and TRBJ2-3, with D unresolved. The CDR3 sequence is 15 residues long. V lost 6 bases and J 0 bases, leaving 13 bases between the germline ends. In nucleotides, the CDR3 is TGTGCCAGCAGCCATGAAATCTCGAGCACAGATACGCAGTATTTT. Amino acids: CASSHEISSTDTQYF.

This clonotype was counted at least ten times. Relative to the germline gene, one junction end is altered; a read error may explain this. The chain uses TRBV6-5 and TRBJ2-2; D is unresolved. Germline V gene sequence: CDR1 MNHEY, CDR2 SVGAGI. The CDR3 loop spans 13 amino acids. CDR3 DNA sequence: TGTGCCAGCAGTTACCCCCCCACCCGGGAGCTGTTTTTT. It is translated as CASSYPPTRELFF.

Comments on this clonotype: This may be a read error: a much more frequent sequence differs by one nucleotide. The chain joins TRBV5-1 to TRBJ1-1; D is possibly TRBD1 (5 bases). Germline V gene sequence: CDR1 SGHRS, CDR2 YFSETQ. The CDR3 spans 13 residues. As DNA, the CDR3 is TGCGCCAGCCGTGACAGTAGTAGCACTGTAGCTTTCTTT. Its translation: CASRDSSSTVAFF.

In this sample, this clonotype turned up many times. This chain links TRBV5-1 with TRBJ2-6, with D unresolved. The CDR3 is 13 amino acids. Germline CDR1 SGHRS, CDR2 YFSETQ. The V end lost 4 bases, the J end lost 4 bases, and 6 bases lay between the germline ends. This chain's CDR3 is CASSPRGANVLTF. The CDR3 DNA follows: TGCGCCAGCAGCCCGAGGGGGGCCAACGTCCTGACTTTC.

Ten or more counts support this clonotype. The chain joins TRBV12-3 or TRBV12-4 to TRBJ2-7; D call uncertain. CDR3 size: 13 residues. The V and J ends lost 3 bases and 0 bases respectively, with 6 bases between them. The CDR3 sequence is CASSFKGSYEQYV. As DNA, the CDR3 is TGTGCCAGCAGTTTTAAGGGCTCCTACGAGCAGTACGTC.

In regard to this clonotype: A much more abundant neighbour one base away suggests this may be a read error. The J gene is TRBJ1-5, the V gene TRBV10-3; no clear D. This CDR3 has 16 residues. V shed 7 bases and J shed 0 bases, with 16 bases lying between them. Germline-derived CDR1 and CDR2 are ENHRY and SYGVKD. The CDR3 protein is CAITHIRWDSNQPQHF. CDR3 sequence (DNA): TGTGCCATCACCCACATCCGTTGGGATAGCAATCAGCCCCAGCATTTT.

In its sample, this clonotype was seen many times. The rearrangement links TRBV5-1 to TRBJ1-5; 7 bases line up with TRBD1. This CDR3 has 15 residues. The V segment lost 0 bases and the J segment 8 bases; nucleotides outside the gene matches: 8. Germline CDR1 is SGHRS and CDR2 is YFSETQ. The CDR3 loop is CASSLGDSPFEPQHF. The CDR3 DNA follows: TGCGCCAGCAGCTTGGGGGACAGCCCCTTTGAGCCCCAGCATTTT. Filled out from reference TRBV5-1 and TRBJ1-5, the complete variable domain reads KAGVTQTPRYLIKTRGQQVTLSCSPISGHRSVSWYQQTPGQGLQFLFEYFSETQRNKGNFPGRFSGRQFSNSRSEMNVSTLELGDSALYLCASSLGDSPFEPQHFGDGTRLSIL.

This clonotype has more than one count but fewer than ten. V usage is TRBV27 and J usage is TRBJ2-2, with TRBD2 as a possible D gene (7 bases). Trimming cost V 5 bases and J 6 bases, with 19 bases left between them. The CDR3 sequence is 16 residues long. Germline-derived CDR1 and CDR2 are MNHEY and SMNVEV (reference sequence). CDR3 protein: CASSGPGGGGPGELFF. The CDR3 DNA follows: TGTGCCAGCAGTGGCCCTGGGGGGGGGGGCCCCGGGGAGCTGTTTTTT.

This clonotype was observed at least ten times. The rearrangement links TRBV7-9 to TRBJ2-1; 7 bases line up with TRBD1. J was trimmed by 5 bases and V by 10 bases; bases with no gene match: 5. This CDR3 spans 12 amino acids. Germline CDR1 SEHNR, CDR2 FQNEAQ (reference sequence). CDR3 protein: CAIGTANNEQFF. The CDR3 nucleotides read TGTGCCATCGGGACAGCCAACAATGAGCAGTTCTTC.

This clonotype has ten or more counts. Relative to the germline gene, one junction end is altered; a read error may explain this. The chain carries TRBV5-1 and TRBJ2-3, with 7 bases that match TRBD2. Germline V gene sequence: CDR1 SGHRS, CDR2 YFSETQ. This CDR3 region has 12 residues. The CDR3 is CASRLEAGPQYF. CDR3 sequence (DNA): TGCGCCAGCAGGTTGGAAGCGGGGCCGCAGTATTTT.

The table lists this clonotype with many counts. V gene TRBV7-2 combines with J gene TRBJ2-7; 10 nucleotides line up with TRBD2. V lost 5 bases, J lost 3 bases, and 4 bases stayed unmatched. Germline V gene sequence: CDR1 SGHTA, CDR2 FQGNSA. This CDR3 has 14 amino acids. CDR3 nucleotide sequence: TGTGCCAGCAGCCTTGCTAGCGGGGGCTACGAGCAGTACTTC. Translating it yields CASSLASGGYEQYF.